A single sample is the source of the 3 T cell receptor beta chains below, sequenced in a study of T cells in Graves' hyperthyroidism and ophthalmopathy. Authors of the study amplified TCR beta CDR3 regions from RNA transcripts. An initial round of RT-PCR targeting the TCR CDR3 relied on the HTBI primer set. Via MiXCR, TCRdb re-called the multiplex PCR reads, giving one row per CDR3 protein. The sample gives 690,000 or so distinct CDR3 sequences, around 20% of which show up once; 15% to 20% is in the top ten. The sequenced sample consisted of blood. The receptors come from a woman in her forties or fifties with Graves' hyperthyroidism that later progressed to Graves' ophthalmopathy.

Only a few counts were recorded for this clonotype. J is TRBJ1-2 and V is TRBV3-1; D unresolved. The CDR3 is 16 amino acids. Looked up from germline, CDR1 is LGHDT and CDR2 is YNNKEL (reference sequence). With 0 bases removed from V and 3 bases from J, the gap between germline ends came to 14 bases. The DNA of the CDR3 is TGTGCCAGCAGCCAAGAATTGAAGGTTTCGGACTATGGCTACACCTTC. This sequence encodes CASSQELKVSDYGYTF.

J is TRBJ2-5 and V is TRBV6-1; the D gene is possibly TRBD1 (6 bases). V was clipped by 5 bases and J by 4 bases, with 20 bases between them. The CDR3 has 16 residues. The germline CDR1 and CDR2 sequences are MNHNS and SASEGT. This CDR3 reads CASSRQVRPLRETQYF. The DNA of the CDR3 is TGTGCCAGCAGTCGACAGGTTCGCCCCCTTCGAGAGACCCAGTACTTC.

This clonotype was counted at least ten times. The rearrangement links TRBV5-6 to TRBJ1-2, with a possible D match to TRBD1 (6 bases). V was shortened by 0 bases and J by 8 bases, with 14 bases between the two germline ends. The CDR3 is made up of 14 amino acids. Germline V gene lookup returns CDR1 SGHDT and CDR2 YYEEEE. The CDR3 here is CASSLGQEGGGYTF. CDR3 sequence (DNA): TGTGCCAGCAGCTTGGGACAGGAGGGGGGCGGCTACACCTTC.